These 12 T cell receptor beta chains came from one sample sequenced in a study of identical twins. MiXCR, applied by TCRdb to the 5' RACE reads, yields one record per CDR3 protein. The sample lists fewer than 250,000 distinct CDR3 sequences; around 7.6% were seen once. This sample also appeared in a second study, on yellow fever vaccine responses in identical twins.

Sequenced: CD8+ T cells sorted from blood. The receptor set was obtained from a woman aged 18-29 years in good health.

There are many counts of this clonotype. The chain uses TRBV6-1 and TRBJ2-3; perhaps TRBD2 as D (5 bases). This CDR3 is 13 amino acids long. CDR1 is MNHNS, CDR2 SASEGT, per germline. The ends were cut back, 2 bases at V and 6 bases at J, with 9 bases in the middle. The CDR3 sequence: CASSEWTVDTQYF. As DNA, the CDR3 is TGTGCCAGCAGTGAATGGACTGTTGATACGCAGTATTTT.

The chain combines TRBV6-1 with TRBJ2-7; TRBD1 matches at 8 bases. The CDR3 loop spans 14 amino acids. Germline V gene data show CDR1 as MNHNS and CDR2 as SASEGT. CDR3 residues: CASSPGTGFYEQCV. In DNA, the CDR3 is TGTGCCAGCAGTCCCGGGACAGGCTTCTACGAGCAGTGCGTC.

The genes are TRBV20-1 and TRBJ2-7; TRBD2 matches at 9 bases. Germline-derived CDR1 and CDR2 are DFQATT and SNEGSKA (reference sequence). There are 15 residues in the CDR3. The trim removed 1 base at V and 5 bases at J, leaving 9 bases unmatched. The CDR3 nucleotides read TGCAGTGCTAGAGGCGAGCGGGAGCGGGGGGACGAGCAGTACTTC. Translation: CSARGERERGDEQYF.

In its sample, this clonotype was seen a few times. The CDR3 sequence is CASSPDSIEQYV. Here the CDR3 DNA reads TGTGCCAGCAGCCCGGACAGCATCGAGCAGTACGTC. This chain links TRBV6-6 with TRBJ2-7; a weak D match, TRBD1 (6 bases). Germline V gene lookup returns CDR1 MNHNY and CDR2 SVGAGI (reference sequence). The CDR3 length is 12 residues. Trimming removed 6 bases at V and 6 bases at J, with 12 bases between.

This clonotype was detected many times. V gene TRBV7-8 combines with J gene TRBJ2-1, with D perhaps matching TRBD1 (6 bases). Germline loops: CDR1 SGHVS, CDR2 FQNEAQ. This CDR3 spans 15 amino acids. Trimming removed 6 bases at V and 1 base at J, with 13 bases between. CDR3 coding DNA: TGTGCCAGCAGTCCAGGGGTCGGATCCTACAATGAGCAGTTCTTC. This codes for CASSPGVGSYNEQFF.

The gene calls are TRBV12-3 or TRBV12-4 and TRBJ2-3; no reliable D call. V lost 0 bases, J lost 2 bases, and 9 bases lay in between. This CDR3 is 15 amino acids long. The DNA for the CDR3 is TGTGCCAGCAGTTTAGCTCCCCTCCCCACAGATACGCAGTATTTT. It codes for CASSLAPLPTDTQYF.

The V gene is TRBV2, the J gene TRBJ2-1; a weak D match, TRBD1 (8 bases). Germline CDR1 SNHLY, CDR2 FYNNEI. CDR3 length: 17 amino acids. The ends were cut back, 3 bases at V and 6 bases at J, with 21 bases in the middle. DNA of the CDR3: TGTGCCAGCAGTGATCTCGGGGGGCAGGGGGCTATCAATGAGCAGTTCTTC. Translating gives CASSDLGGQGAINEQFF.

The V call is TRBV5-1, the J call TRBJ2-3; D not resolved. CDR3 size: 16 residues. Germline CDR1 SGHRS, CDR2 YFSETQ. V lost 0 bases, J lost 3 bases, and 14 bases lay in between. This CDR3 reads CASSLDGGTWTDTQYF. The DNA for the CDR3 is TGCGCCAGCAGCTTGGATGGCGGAACGTGGACAGATACGCAGTATTTT. Combining the CDR3 with reference TRBV5-1 and TRBJ2-3 gives the whole variable domain KAGVTQTPRYLIKTRGQQVTLSCSPISGHRSVSWYQQTPGQGLQFLFEYFSETQRNKGNFPGRFSGRQFSNSRSEMNVSTLELGDSALYLCASSLDGGTWTDTQYFGPGTRLTVL.

Written as DNA, the CDR3 is TGTGCCAGCAGTTTTCACCAGGGCGGATTTCAAGAGACCCAGTACTTC. Protein: CASSFHQGGFQETQYF. The rearrangement links TRBV12-3 or TRBV12-4 to TRBJ2-5; D perhaps matches TRBD1 (5 bases). The CDR3 spans 16 residues. The V end was cut by 3 bases, the J end by 2 bases, with 16 bases between.

The CDR3 bases are TGCGCCAGCAGTGAGCTGAGATCGAACACTGAAGCTTTCTTT. Its translation: CASSELRSNTEAFF. The chain uses TRBV10-1 and TRBJ1-1; D is ambiguous. Germline V gives CDR1 WNHNN, CDR2 SYGVQD (reference sequence). CDR3 length: 14 amino acids. V lost 2 bases and J lost 1, with 8 bases in between.

The chain combines TRBV27 with TRBJ2-1; either TRBD1 or TRBD2 may fit D (6 bases each). The CDR3 extends over 16 amino acids. Trimming removed 1 base at V and 0 bases at J, with 10 bases between. Germline V gene sequence: CDR1 MNHEY, CDR2 SMNVEV (reference sequence). The CDR3 loop is CASSLLGGGSYNEQFF. CDR3 nucleotides: TGTGCCAGCAGTTTATTGGGGGGCGGCTCCTACAATGAGCAGTTCTTC.

This clonotype was counted between two and nine times. This chain uses TRBV5-6 with TRBJ1-5; 9 nucleotides match TRBD1. This CDR3 contains 15 residues. Germline V gene lookup returns CDR1 SGHDT and CDR2 YYEEEE. The V segment lost 5 bases and the J segment 5 bases; nucleotides outside the gene matches: 8. DNA of the CDR3: TGTGCCAGCAGTACAGGGGGCGGAAGTCATCAGCCCCAGCATTTT. Its translation: CASSTGGGSHQPQHF.